A single sample is the source of the 23 T cell receptor beta chains below, sequenced in a study of PD-1 and CTLA-4 blockade in melanoma. Sequencing was performed with immunoSEQ multiplex PCR; in TCRdb, only in-frame clones are kept and a portion is missing. The sample has about 21,000 clones, 88% seen once. Sequenced here: CD8+ T cells from peripheral blood, sampled before anti-PD-1 treatment. The receptors shown here come from a human donor with melanoma.

The chain is built from TRBV9 and TRBJ1-6; a weak D match, TRBD1 (6 bases). Germline assignment: CDR1 SGDLS and CDR2 YYNGEE. The CDR3 runs 14 residues. Deletions cut 3 bases from V and 3 bases from J, with 7 bases between. DNA of the CDR3: TGTGCCAGCAGCGCGGACAGCTATAATTCACCCCTCCACTTT. Translated: CASSADSYNSPLHF.

A single count supports this clone. For the CDR3, the DNA is TGTGCCACCTCGTTGGGCGGGGGCCCCCTGGAGCAGTACTTC. It specifies CATSLGGGPLEQYF. The chain combines TRBV27 with TRBJ2-7; TRBD2 is a possible D gene (7 bases). The CDR3 loop spans 14 amino acids. Germline lookup yields CDR1 MNHEY and CDR2 SMNVEV (reference sequence). V lost 10 bases to trimming and J lost 7 bases, with 23 bases between them.

The chain joins TRBV19 to TRBJ1-1, with 9 bases lining up with TRBD1. J lost 7 bases, V lost 5 bases, and 8 bases had no gene match. In germline, CDR1 is LNHDA, CDR2 SQIVND (reference sequence). The CDR3 consists of 14 residues. CDR3 sequence (DNA): TGTGCCAGTAGTCACGGTGGGACAGGGCTTGAAGCTTTCTTT. Encoded protein: CASSHGGTGLEAFF. Full variable domain (remainder filled in from reference TRBV19 and TRBJ1-1): DGGITQSPKYLFRKEGQNVTLSCEQNLNHDAMYWYRQDPGQGLRLIYYSQIVNDFQKGDIAEGYSVSREKKESFPLTVTSAQKNPTAFYLCASSHGGTGLEAFFGQGTRLTVV.

The chain combines TRBV4-2 with TRBJ1-2; 11 positions agree with TRBD1. Germline V gene data show CDR1 as LGHNA and CDR2 as YNFKEQ. The CDR3 extends over 15 amino acids. After removal of 0 bases from V and 6 bases from J, the junction contained 3 bases not matched to a gene. The CDR3 DNA follows: TGTGCCAGCAGCCAAGATACGGGACAGGGGGATGGCTACACCTTC. Translating gives CASSQDTGQGDGYTF.

The gene calls are TRBV7-2 and TRBJ2-3; 10 bases line up with TRBD2. Germline loops: CDR1 SGHTA, CDR2 FQGNSA. CDR3 length equals 14 residues. The V gene end was trimmed by 2 bases and the J gene end by 6 bases; junction bases not matched to a gene: 2. This CDR3 is CASSLLSGGDTQYF. In nucleotides, the CDR3 is TGTGCCAGCAGCTTACTTAGCGGGGGGGATACGCAGTATTTT.

CDR3 bases: TGTGCCAGCAGTCATCTCGGGGGCGGCAGGGAGACCCAGTACTTC. This gives the protein CASSHLGGGRETQYF. The chain carries TRBV6-5 and TRBJ2-5; the D call may be TRBD1 or TRBD2 (6 bases each). In germline, CDR1 is MNHEY, CDR2 SVGAGI. The ends were cut back, 5 bases at V and 5 bases at J, with 18 bases in the middle. The CDR3 extends over 15 amino acids.

The chain employs TRBV10-3 and TRBJ1-1; unclear D gene. The germline V and J ends were trimmed by 0 bases and 4 bases, with 12 bases remaining between them. This CDR3 region has 15 residues. Germline V gene data show CDR1 as ENHRY and CDR2 as SYGVKD. The CDR3 is CAISESAGTGTEAFF. CDR3 in DNA: TGTGCCATCAGTGAGTCGGCGGGAACGGGCACTGAAGCTTTCTTT.

The V call is TRBV19, the J call TRBJ2-1, with D possibly matching TRBD2 (5 bases). V lost 1 base and J 3 bases, leaving 7 bases between the germline ends. The germline CDR1 and CDR2 sequences are LNHDA and SQIVND (reference sequence). The CDR3 spans 14 residues. The CDR3 DNA reads as TGTGCCAGTAGTATAGCGGGGAGCTACAATGAGCAGTTCTTC. This codes for CASSIAGSYNEQFF.

The chain uses TRBV19 and TRBJ2-7, with TRBD1 as a possible D gene (5 bases). CDR3 length: 12 residues. Germline V gene lookup returns CDR1 LNHDA and CDR2 SQIVND (reference sequence). The germline V and J ends were trimmed by 5 bases and 3 bases, with 8 bases remaining between them. This CDR3 reads CASSDQGYEQYF. CDR3 in DNA: TGTGCCAGTAGTGACCAGGGCTACGAGCAGTACTTC.

The V and J genes are TRBV27 and TRBJ1-1, with 7 bases lining up with TRBD1. The V gene's germline CDR1 is MNHEY and CDR2 SMNVEV (reference sequence). This CDR3 comprises 14 residues. V trimming: 5 bases; J trimming: 6 bases; junction bases outside the gene matches: 9. The CDR3 DNA is TGTGCCAGCAGTCCCAAGGTAGGGGGCTCTGAAGCTTTCTTT. Amino acids: CASSPKVGGSEAFF.

V is TRBV30 and J is TRBJ1-5; no reliable D call. In germline, CDR1 is GTSNPN, CDR2 SVGIG (reference sequence). This CDR3 is built from 15 residues. Trimming removed 0 bases from V and 4 bases from J, with 13 bases in between. Here the CDR3 reads CAWSVMDVVNQPQHF. CDR3 sequence (DNA): TGTGCCTGGAGTGTAATGGACGTCGTTAATCAGCCCCAGCATTTT.

This chain links TRBV29-1 with TRBJ1-1; D uncertain. CDR1 SQVTM and CDR2 ANQGSEA come from the germline V gene. The CDR3 is 14 amino acids. Trimming shortened V by 4 bases and J by 0 bases, and 12 bases separated the two germline ends. As DNA, the CDR3 is TGCAGCGTTGGAGAGGAGTCCATGAACACTGAAGCTTTCTTT. Translated: CSVGEESMNTEAFF.

This clone appeared a single time. The chain combines TRBV27 with TRBJ2-7, with 8 bases fitting TRBD2. CDR1 and CDR2 from the germline V gene are MNHEY and SMNVEV (reference sequence). The trim removed 5 bases at V and 3 bases at J, leaving 6 bases unmatched. This CDR3 is 14 amino acids long. This CDR3 reads CASSLTGGLYEQYF. CDR3 sequence (DNA): TGTGCCAGCAGTCTGACGGGGGGGCTCTACGAGCAGTACTTC.

The CDR3 region is CASSQGGGFDNEQFF. The CDR3 DNA reads TGCGCCAGCAGCCAAGGAGGGGGGTTTGACAATGAGCAGTTCTTC. The V gene is TRBV4-1, the J gene TRBJ2-1, with D possibly being TRBD1 or TRBD2 (6 bases each). The germline gives CDR1 MGHRA, CDR2 YSYEKL. This CDR3 region has 15 residues. The germline V and J ends were trimmed by 1 base and 5 bases, with 12 bases remaining between them.

The chain employs TRBV11-2 and TRBJ1-1, with a possible D match to TRBD1 (6 bases). Between the trimmed V and J ends, which lost 1 base and 3 bases, there was a span of 18 bases. This CDR3 has 17 residues. Germline V lookup: CDR1 SGHAT, CDR2 FQNNGV. The CDR3 region is CASSLVGRGVLDTEAFF. The CDR3 DNA reads TGTGCCAGCAGCTTAGTAGGCAGGGGAGTTTTGGACACTGAAGCTTTCTTT.

The V gene is TRBV30, the J gene TRBJ2-7; maybe TRBD1 (6 bases). V was pared by 0 bases and J by 0 bases, with 9 bases between. CDR3 length: 14 residues. CDR1 and CDR2 (germline): GTSNPN, SVGIG (reference sequence). The DNA of the CDR3 is TGTGCCTGGAGTGTGACAGGCTCCTCCTACGAGCAGTACTTC. Encoded protein: CAWSVTGSSYEQYF.

The chain uses TRBV27 and TRBJ2-5, with a possible D match to TRBD2 (6 bases). V gave up 2 bases and J gave up 2 bases, with 6 bases separating them. The CDR3 consists of 13 residues. Germline-derived CDR1 and CDR2 are MNHEY and SMNVEV (reference sequence). CDR3: CASSLLAQETQYF. CDR3 in DNA: TGTGCCAGCAGTTTACTAGCGCAAGAGACCCAGTACTTC.

CDR3 protein: CASSVGRFTEAFF. Written as DNA, the CDR3 is TGTGCCAGCAGTGTTGGACGGTTCACTGAAGCTTTCTTT. V usage is TRBV27 and J usage is TRBJ1-1; D remains unclear. V lost 5 bases, J lost 4 bases, and 11 bases lay in between. Germline V lookup: CDR1 MNHEY, CDR2 SMNVEV (reference sequence). The CDR3 runs to 13 residues.

The chain combines TRBV28 with TRBJ2-2, with 8 bases aligning to TRBD1. Losses at the gene ends were 6 bases for V and 4 bases for J; bases not matched to a gene: 7. Germline V lookup: CDR1 MDHEN, CDR2 SYDVKM. The CDR3 consists of 15 residues. Written as DNA, the CDR3 is TGTGCCAGCAGCCACGGGACAGGAGCCACCGGGGAGCTGTTTTTT. Protein: CASSHGTGATGELFF. The whole variable domain, remainder taken from reference TRBV28 and TRBJ2-2, is DVKVTQSSRYLVKRTGEKVFLECVQDMDHENMFWYRQDPGLGLRLIYFSYDVKMKEKGDIPEGYSVSREKKERFSLILESASTNQTSMYLCASSHGTGATGELFFGEGSRLTVL.

The J gene is TRBJ2-1, the V gene TRBV5-4; D remains unclear. CDR1 and CDR2 (germline): SGHNT, YYREEE (reference sequence). Trimming shortened V by 2 bases and J by 4 bases, and 10 bases separated the two germline ends. CDR3 length: 14 amino acids. Here the CDR3 DNA reads TGTGCCAGCAGCTTCGGCGACGGGTACAATGAGCAGTTCTTC. It encodes CASSFGDGYNEQFF.

The chain uses TRBV28 and TRBJ2-2, with D tentatively TRBD1 or TRBD2 (5 bases each). Trimming removed 5 bases from V and 1 base from J, with 14 bases in between. The CDR3 consists of 16 residues. CDR1 MDHEN and CDR2 SYDVKM come from the germline V gene. CDR3 amino acids: CASSTREGENTGELFF. The CDR3 DNA reads TGTGCCAGCAGTACTCGGGAAGGGGAGAACACCGGGGAGCTGTTTTTT. The full variable domain, in which reference TRBV28 and TRBJ2-2 provide the parts outside the CDR3, is DVKVTQSSRYLVKRTGEKVFLECVQDMDHENMFWYRQDPGLGLRLIYFSYDVKMKEKGDIPEGYSVSREKKERFSLILESASTNQTSMYLCASSTREGENTGELFFGEGSRLTVL.

The rearrangement joins TRBV13 to TRBJ2-3, with 8 bases identical to TRBD2. V shed 3 bases, J shed 0 bases, and the junction held 11 bases outside the gene matches. Germline CDR1 is PRHDT and CDR2 is FYEKMQ (reference sequence). This CDR3 region has 18 residues. The CDR3 DNA sequence: TGTGCCAGCAGCTTGGGGTCCTTAGCGGGGAGGAGCACAGATACGCAGTATTTT. Residues: CASSLGSLAGRSTDTQYF.

The chain employs TRBV7-8 and TRBJ1-1; D gene unclear. The CDR3 contains 13 residues. Looked up from germline, CDR1 is SGHVS and CDR2 is FQNEAQ. Between the trimmed V and J ends, which lost 5 bases and 1 base, there was a span of 8 bases. CDR3 protein: CASSREGNTEAFF. The DNA of the CDR3 is TGTGCCAGCAGCCGGGAGGGGAACACTGAAGCTTTCTTT.